The clone carrying this TCR beta chain was seen just once. This sample was taken from a study of blood T cell repertoires in COVID-19. Across the study: The origin of the acute and convalescent COVID-19 samples was the United States, Italy and Spain. The analysed material was cDNA or gDNA that came from T cells, B-cell-depleted T cells, or PBMCs.

Germline loops: CDR1 SGDLS, CDR2 YYNGEE. V trimming: 3 bases; J trimming: 0 bases; junction bases outside the gene matches: 7. There are 17 residues in the CDR3. Enrolment of Seattle patients took place during active infection, and they were followed longitudinally. Under the authors' procedure: Estimation of nucleated cell counts relied on the amplification of reference gene primers. Using immunoSEQ multiplex PCR, the repertoire was profiled, and TCRdb retains in-frame clones only, with some absent. The V and J calls and the clone size are those of that table, but D and trimming were determined from the DNA. The sample has 250,000 to 300,000 clones, around nine tenths seen once.

The sample consisted of peripheral blood. The J gene is TRBJ1-4, the V gene TRBV9, with 8 positions matching TRBD1. This TCR came from a woman aged 70-85 years with COVID-19, enrolled during active disease. The CDR3 sequence is CASSDDRGSPTNEKLFF. The CDR3 nucleotides read TGTGCCAGCAGCGACGACAGGGGATCGCCAACTAATGAAAAACTGTTTTTT.